This TCR beta chain was recorded in a study of cytomegalovirus exposure and HLA in healthy donors. This clone was detected only a few times. The CDR3 consists of 13 residues. Per the germline V gene, CDR1 is MGHRA and CDR2 is YSYEKL. With 3 bases removed from V and 2 bases from J, the gap between germline ends came to 8 bases. The PCR contained 60 Vbeta and 13 Jbeta primers. The method was immunoSEQ multiplex PCR; TCRdb's version includes in-frame clones alone and lacks a portion of them. The sample lists 170,000 or so clones, 60% to 80% occurring once. Whereas donors were nominally healthy upon sampling, unrecorded immune exposures were probable.

The chain links TRBV4-1 to TRBJ2-7; maybe TRBD2 (5 bases). This clonotype was sampled from a woman aged 45-65 years in good health and CMV-seropositive. The source material was PBMCs. CDR3 amino acids: CASSQRTAYEQYF. As DNA, the CDR3 is TGCGCCAGCAGCCAGCGGACTGCCTACGAGCAGTACTTC.